The sequence of this TCR beta chain was determined in a study of blood T cell repertoires in COVID-19. Data came from immunoSEQ multiplex PCR; TCRdb stores just in-frame clones and leaves some out. The repertoire includes 35,000 to 50,000 clones, about two thirds of them detected once, and 6.2% sits in the top ten. The germline CDR1 and CDR2 sequences are WNHNN and SYGVQD (reference sequence). V shed 4 bases and J 6 bases; nucleotides not matched to a gene: 9. This CDR3 spans 15 amino acids. The chain has TRBV10-1 and TRBJ1-2; 9 bases fit TRBD1. The sample was peripheral blood. This receptor was obtained from a man at least 80 years old with acute or convalescent COVID-19. CDR3 residues: CASSVPDRGDDGYTF. In DNA, the CDR3 is TGCGCCAGCAGTGTACCGGACAGGGGAGATGATGGCTACACCTTC.